A few counts support the clone carrying this T cell receptor (beta chain). One entry per CDR3 protein results from TCRdb running MiXCR on the RT-PCR reads. This sample carries some 880,000 distinct CDR3 sequences, more than 15% of them seen once, and the ten largest clones take 5% to 7.5%. This sample stems from a study of patients and donors after allogeneic stem cell transplantation. The CDR3 is made up of 12 amino acids. The V gene end was trimmed by 7 bases and the J gene end by 3 bases; junction bases not matched to a gene: 4. CDR1 and CDR2 (germline): SQVTM, ANQGSEA. This chain joins TRBV29-1 and TRBJ2-5; TRBD2 matches 8 bases. The clonotype was recovered from a human donor who was either an allogeneic HSCT recipient or a stem cell or donor lymphocyte infusion donor (not recorded which). It is not recorded whose cells these are; they may come from a transplant donor. Sequencing was performed on blood, either unsorted or a sorted T cell fraction (not recorded which). The CDR3 loop reads CSAQAGEETQYF. CDR3 DNA: TGCAGCGCCCAAGCGGGAGAAGAGACCCAGTACTTC.